These 32 T cell receptor beta chains came from one sample sequenced in a study of blood T cell repertoires in COVID-19. Method: immunoSEQ multiplex PCR; TCRdb's copy keeps in-frame clones and lacks some. Among 250,000 or so clones listed, over 70% were seen once. The sequenced sample consisted of peripheral blood. These receptors all stem from a woman in her 40s who had recovered from COVID-19.

In this sample, this clone turned up a few times. CDR3 DNA: TGTGCCAGCAGTTTGAGTGACACTGAAGCTTTCTTT. This translates into CASSLSDTEAFF. The genes are TRBV28 and TRBJ1-1; no clear D gene. This CDR3 is 12 amino acids long. V lost 3 bases and J lost 3, with 5 bases in between. CDR1 is MDHEN, CDR2 SYDVKM, per germline.

A word on this clone: The sample holds other DNA sequences that translate to the same CDR3. The V call is TRBV7-2, the J call TRBJ2-5; perhaps TRBD2 as D (6 bases). Trimming pared 0 bases from V and 5 bases from J, leaving 10 bases between. The CDR3 sequence is 14 residues long. Per the germline V gene, CDR1 is SGHTA and CDR2 is FQGNSA. The CDR3 spells CASSLAGGRETQYF. The CDR3 DNA is TGTGCCAGCAGCTTAGCAGGAGGGAGGGAGACCCAGTACTTC.

The chain employs TRBV15 and TRBJ1-5; a weak D match, TRBD1 (5 bases). This CDR3 comprises 17 residues. The V and J ends lost 0 bases and 0 bases respectively, with 12 bases between them. The germline gives CDR1 LNHNV, CDR2 YYDKDF (reference sequence). The CDR3 protein is CATSRDRWTNSNQPQHF. CDR3 nucleotide sequence: TGTGCCACCAGCAGAGATCGATGGACAAATAGCAATCAGCCCCAGCATTTT.

The rearrangement uses TRBV7-9 and TRBJ1-2, with 8 bases that match TRBD1. There are 12 residues in the CDR3. The ends lost 6 bases at V and 6 bases at J; junction bases unmatched: 3. CDR1 is SEHNR, CDR2 FQNEAQ, per germline (reference sequence). CDR3 coding DNA: TGTGCCAGCAGGTCGGACAGGGATGGCTACACCTTC. This sequence encodes CASRSDRDGYTF.

Only a few counts were recorded for this clone. V usage is TRBV30 and J usage is TRBJ2-5; 13 bases match TRBD2. Germline assignment: CDR1 GTSNPN and CDR2 SVGIG (reference sequence). With V trimmed by 8 bases and J by 7 bases, 10 bases remained unmatched. The CDR3 is 14 residues long. The CDR3 here is CAGETSGGSGTQYF. In DNA form, the CDR3 reads TGTGCCGGGGAGACTAGCGGGGGGTCCGGGACCCAGTACTTC.

V is TRBV10-3 and J is TRBJ1-2, with D hard to call. Trimming took 1 base from V and 4 from J, leaving 10 bases between them. The CDR3 covers 14 residues. Germline V CDR1 and CDR2: ENHRY, SYGVKD. CDR3 protein: CAISEFTAVYGYTF. DNA of the CDR3: TGTGCCATCAGTGAGTTCACAGCGGTCTATGGCTACACCTTC.

V gene TRBV14 combines with J gene TRBJ1-2; 8 positions match TRBD1. There are 15 residues in the CDR3. CDR1 SGHDN and CDR2 FVKESK come from the germline V gene. With V trimmed by 0 bases and J by 5 bases, 5 bases remained unmatched. CDR3 bases: TGTGCCAGCAGCCAAGATACAGGGGGACCTTATGGCTACACCTTC. Translating gives CASSQDTGGPYGYTF. Full variable domain (outside the CDR3, taken from reference TRBV14 and TRBJ1-2): EAGVTQFPSHSVIEKGQTVTLRCDPISGHDNLYWYRRVMGKEIKFLLHFVKESKQDESGMPNNRFLAERTGGTYSTLKVQPAELEDSGVYFCASSQDTGGPYGYTFGSGTRLTVV.

V usage is TRBV12-5 and J usage is TRBJ1-2; D ambiguous. Germline V gene lookup returns CDR1 LGHNT and CDR2 FRNRAP. V was pared by 6 bases and J by 8 bases, with 16 bases between. The CDR3 totals 13 residues. CDR3 amino acids: CASGKDSFMGYTF. In DNA, the CDR3 is TGTGCTAGTGGCAAGGACTCATTTATGGGCTACACCTTC.

The V and J genes are TRBV7-9 and TRBJ1-4; 9 bases map to TRBD1. In germline, CDR1 is SEHNR, CDR2 FQNEAQ (reference sequence). The V segment lost 1 base and the J segment 6 bases; nucleotides outside the gene matches: 6. CDR3 size: 16 residues. The CDR3 is CASSLDWRQGDEKLFF. The CDR3 DNA sequence: TGTGCCAGCAGCTTAGATTGGCGACAGGGGGATGAAAAACTGTTTTTT.

The rearrangement joins TRBV5-1 to TRBJ2-3; 9 bases fit TRBD2. The trim removed 4 bases at V and 2 bases at J, leaving 8 bases unmatched. The CDR3 extends over 16 amino acids. Germline CDR1 is SGHRS and CDR2 is YFSETQ. The CDR3 sequence is CASSPFSGGDTDTQYF. In DNA form, the CDR3 reads TGCGCCAGCAGCCCTTTTAGCGGGGGAGACACAGATACGCAGTATTTT.

The chain links TRBV5-6 to TRBJ2-3, with a tentative D call TRBD2 (5 bases). This CDR3 spans 15 amino acids. Germline assignment: CDR1 SGHDT and CDR2 YYEEEE. Between the trimmed V and J ends, which lost 1 base and 4 bases, there was a span of 13 bases. The DNA for the CDR3 is TGTGCCAGCAGCTTGTCCCTCCTCGGGGCAGATACGCAGTATTTT. Protein product: CASSLSLLGADTQYF.

A single count supports this clone. Other DNA sequences in the same sample also yield this CDR3. The genes are TRBV2 and TRBJ1-4, with a tentative D call TRBD1 (5 bases). The CDR3 runs 14 residues. CDR1 and CDR2 from the germline V gene are SNHLY and FYNNEI. The ends were cut back, 3 bases at V and 3 bases at J, with 8 bases in the middle. The CDR3 bases are TGTGCCAGCAGTGACGGCAGGGCTAATGAAAAACTGTTTTTT. The encoded protein is CASSDGRANEKLFF.

J is TRBJ2-7 and V is TRBV2; TRBD1 matches at 10 bases. Germline CDR1 SNHLY, CDR2 FYNNEI. The CDR3 has 20 amino acids. J lost 6 bases, V lost 7 bases, and 27 bases had no gene match. The CDR3 here is CASTPTPVGVRQGAPSEQYF. The CDR3, as DNA: TGTGCCAGCACCCCAACCCCCGTCGGAGTTAGACAGGGGGCGCCAAGCGAGCAGTACTTC.

For this clone: Additional DNA sequences in this sample encode the identical CDR3. The chain is built from TRBV19 and TRBJ1-5; 8 nucleotides line up with TRBD1. Trimming cost V 3 bases and J 0 bases; bases outside gene matches: 4. The CDR3 has 16 amino acids. Germline V gives CDR1 LNHDA, CDR2 SQIVND (reference sequence). In DNA, the CDR3 is TGTGCCAGTAGTATTCAGGGGGCTCCTAGCAATCAGCCCCAGCATTTT. Translating it yields CASSIQGAPSNQPQHF.

This clone is a singleton in its sample. The rearrangement uses TRBV5-1 and TRBJ2-5, with 7 bases identical to TRBD2. The germline V gene has CDR1 SGHRS and CDR2 YFSETQ. With V trimmed by 1 base and J by 5 bases, 8 bases remained unmatched. The CDR3 runs to 15 residues. The CDR3 region has the DNA TGCGCCAGCAGCTTGTACGGACTAGGACCGGAGACCCAGTACTTC. Encoded protein: CASSLYGLGPETQYF.

The chain couples TRBV18 to TRBJ1-4; TRBD1 agrees at 8 bases. Unmatched junction bases numbered 5, after V lost 3 bases and J lost 8 bases. This CDR3 is built from 14 residues. Germline V CDR1 and CDR2: KGHSH, LQKENI. The CDR3 DNA reads as TGTGCCAGCTCACCCAGGGGGCTAGAGGAAAAACTGTTTTTT. It yields the protein CASSPRGLEEKLFF.

This chain links TRBV2 with TRBJ1-2; D is perhaps TRBD1 (6 bases). This CDR3 is built from 13 residues. Germline V gives CDR1 SNHLY, CDR2 FYNNEI. The ends were cut back, 6 bases at V and 8 bases at J, with 16 bases in the middle. DNA for the CDR3: TGTGCCAGCAGGGTCGTAGGGGGGGAAGGCTACACCTTC. It yields the protein CASRVVGGEGYTF.

The rearrangement links TRBV11-2 to TRBJ1-2; D not resolved. The CDR3 runs to 13 residues. Germline V gene sequence: CDR1 SGHAT, CDR2 FQNNGV. Trimming shortened V by 5 bases and J by 7 bases, and 14 bases separated the two germline ends. For the CDR3, the DNA is TGTGCCAGCAGCCCTCCCTTGTCGGGTGGCTACACCTTC. Encoded protein: CASSPPLSGGYTF.

This clone was detected only once. The chain couples TRBV12-3 or TRBV12-4 to TRBJ1-2; D is perhaps TRBD1 (6 bases). The CDR3 has 13 residues. Trimming pared 5 bases from V and 8 bases from J, leaving 15 bases between. In DNA, the CDR3 is TGTGCCAGCAGTCCCTGGACAGCTGGGGGCTACACCTTC. Protein: CASSPWTAGGYTF.

V is TRBV30 and J is TRBJ1-6; TRBD1 is a possible D gene (6 bases). The germline V and J ends were trimmed by 1 base and 7 bases, with 14 bases remaining between them. The length of the CDR3 is 15 residues. Per germline, CDR1 GTSNPN and CDR2 SVGIG (reference sequence). The CDR3: CAWSDLQGRNSPLHF. Written as DNA, the CDR3 is TGTGCCTGGAGTGATCTACAGGGTAGGAATTCACCCCTCCACTTT.

This clone was detected once. The V gene is TRBV7-8, the J gene TRBJ2-2, with D perhaps TRBD1 (6 bases). Germline V lookup: CDR1 SGHVS, CDR2 FQNEAQ. The CDR3 totals 16 residues. V lost 1 base, J lost 6 bases, and 15 bases lay in between. The DNA for the CDR3 is TGTGCCAGCAGCTTAGTGGCAGGGGCGATCCCCGGGGAGCTGTTTTTT. Amino acid sequence: CASSLVAGAIPGELFF.

A single count supports this clone. This chain links TRBV5-1 with TRBJ1-2; 11 bases map to TRBD1. Unmatched junction bases numbered 12, after V lost 4 bases and J lost 4 bases. Germline values: CDR1 SGHRS, CDR2 YFSETQ. The CDR3 totals 17 residues. Here the CDR3 reads CASSAKRPGQGVYGYTF. In DNA form, the CDR3 reads TGCGCCAGCAGCGCCAAGCGTCCGGGACAGGGGGTCTATGGCTACACCTTC.

This clone was found a few times. The chain has TRBV29-1 and TRBJ1-2; D is undetermined. CDR3 length equals 14 residues. The ends were cut back, 4 bases at V and 0 bases at J, with 12 bases in the middle. Germline V gene data show CDR1 as SQVTM and CDR2 as ANQGSEA. Written as DNA, the CDR3 is TGCAGCGTTGGGCCCCGACTAGCTAACTATGGCTACACCTTC. This codes for CSVGPRLANYGYTF.

V usage is TRBV7-2 and J usage is TRBJ1-2, with a weak D call TRBD1 (5 bases). The CDR3 sequence is 14 residues long. The germline CDR1 and CDR2 sequences are SGHTA and FQGNSA. Trimming pared 1 base from V and 4 bases from J, leaving 10 bases between. In DNA form, the CDR3 reads TGTGCCAGCAGCTTAGATGGGGGAGGCTATGGCTACACCTTC. This sequence encodes CASSLDGGGYGYTF. The complete variable domain, with remaining parts taken from reference TRBV7-2 and TRBJ1-2, reads GAGVSQSPSNKVTEKGKDVELRCDPISGHTALYWYRQSLGQGLEFLIYFQGNSAPDKSGLPSDRFSAERTGGSVSTLTIQRTQQEDSAVYLCASSLDGGGYGYTFGSGTRLTVV.

This clone was found once. The chain carries TRBV5-4 and TRBJ1-1; the match to TRBD1 covers 9 bases. With V trimmed by 4 bases and J by 7 bases, 11 bases remained unmatched. Germline CDR1 SGHNT, CDR2 YYREEE (reference sequence). The CDR3 extends over 15 amino acids. CDR3 DNA: TGTGCCAGCAGCCCTTCAGGCGACAGGGGGGATGAAGCTTTCTTT. Its protein is CASSPSGDRGDEAFF.

V usage is TRBV11-1 and J usage is TRBJ1-1; TRBD1 agrees at 9 bases. The ends lost 5 bases at V and 6 bases at J; junction bases unmatched: 7. Germline V CDR1 and CDR2: SGHAT, FQDESV (reference sequence). This CDR3 is built from 14 residues. CDR3 amino acids: CASSRGQGRAEAFF. The CDR3 coding sequence is TGTGCCAGCAGCCGCGGACAGGGGCGCGCTGAAGCTTTCTTT.

This rearrangement joins TRBV4-3 to TRBJ1-1; 8 bases agree with TRBD1. This CDR3 has 15 amino acids. The J segment lost 4 bases and the V segment lost 2 bases, leaving 6 bases of the junction unmatched. CDR1 and CDR2 (germline): LGHNA, YSLEER. The CDR3 sequence: CASSQPRGRGTEAFF. CDR3 DNA sequence: TGCGCCAGCAGCCAACCCAGGGGGCGCGGCACTGAAGCTTTCTTT.

The CDR3 reads CASRIQAGANVLTF. The CDR3 coding sequence is TGCGCCAGCAGGATACAGGCTGGGGCCAACGTCCTGACTTTC. The chain recombines TRBV10-2 with TRBJ2-6, with a weak D call TRBD1 (5 bases). This CDR3 spans 14 amino acids. V lost 6 bases to trimming and J lost 2 bases, with 8 bases between them. Germline V gives CDR1 WSHSY, CDR2 SAAADI.

The rearrangement uses TRBV19 and TRBJ2-3; 8 positions agree with TRBD2. The germline V gene has CDR1 LNHDA and CDR2 SQIVND (reference sequence). Trimming removed 11 bases from V and 7 bases from J; junction bases left unmatched: 14. The CDR3 spans 14 residues. CDR3 coding DNA: TGTGCCGCGGTGGCGGGGGGCCCCTCGAATACGCAGTATTTT. Residues: CAAVAGGPSNTQYF.

This chain connects TRBV7-3 to TRBJ1-6; tentative D call: TRBD1 (6 bases). V was clipped by 0 bases and J by 10 bases, with 16 bases between them. Germline V CDR1 and CDR2: SGHTA, FQGTGA. This CDR3 spans 16 amino acids. CDR3 sequence (DNA): TGTGCCAGCAGCTTAACTGGAGCGGGGGCGGACTCACCCCTCCACTTT. Translated: CASSLTGAGADSPLHF.

The chain uses TRBV9 and TRBJ1-1; TRBD1 matches 7 bases. Germline trimming cut 4 bases from V and 0 bases from J; bases unmatched to any gene: 3. The CDR3 loop spans 14 amino acids. Germline V CDR1 and CDR2: SGDLS, YYNGEE. The CDR3 region has the DNA TGTGCCAGCAGCTCCGACAGGGTGAACACTGAAGCTTTCTTT. Translated: CASSSDRVNTEAFF.

This chain links TRBV12-3 or TRBV12-4 with TRBJ2-7, with 7 bases fitting TRBD1. The CDR3 contains 13 residues. Trimming removed 3 bases from V and 5 bases from J; junction bases left unmatched: 4. The CDR3 region is CASSLRGPHEQYF. CDR3 in DNA: TGTGCCAGCAGTTTGAGGGGGCCCCACGAGCAGTACTTC.